This T cell receptor (beta chain) appears in the sequencing data of a study of blood T cell repertoires in COVID-19. There are 19 residues in the CDR3. V trimming: 8 bases; J trimming: 2 bases; junction bases outside the gene matches: 13. CDR1 and CDR2 (germline): KGHSH, LQKENI. Repertoires were generated with immunoSEQ multiplex PCR, while TCRdb's copy carries only in-frame clones and drops some. Of 150,000 to 200,000 clones in the sample, approximately 91% were seen once. Sequenced: peripheral blood. The V gene is TRBV18, the J gene TRBJ2-6, with 12 bases identical to TRBD1. This sequence originates from a man between 65 and 85 years old with active or convalescent COVID-19. CDR3 nucleotide sequence: TGTGCCAGCGCCCCACAGGCGAGGGACAGGGGGCCTGGGGCCAACGTCCTGACTTTC. Translated: CASAPQARDRGPGANVLTF.